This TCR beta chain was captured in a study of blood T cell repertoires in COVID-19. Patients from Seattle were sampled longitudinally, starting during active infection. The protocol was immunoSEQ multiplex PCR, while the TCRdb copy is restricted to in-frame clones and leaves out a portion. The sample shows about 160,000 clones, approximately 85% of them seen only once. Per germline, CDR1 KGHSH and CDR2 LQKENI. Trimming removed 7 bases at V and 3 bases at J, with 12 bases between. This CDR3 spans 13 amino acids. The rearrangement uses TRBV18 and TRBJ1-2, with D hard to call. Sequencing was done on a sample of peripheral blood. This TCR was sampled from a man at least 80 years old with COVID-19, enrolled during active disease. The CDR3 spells CASFQDKDYGYTF. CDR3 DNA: TGTGCCAGCTTTCAAGACAAGGACTATGGCTACACCTTC.